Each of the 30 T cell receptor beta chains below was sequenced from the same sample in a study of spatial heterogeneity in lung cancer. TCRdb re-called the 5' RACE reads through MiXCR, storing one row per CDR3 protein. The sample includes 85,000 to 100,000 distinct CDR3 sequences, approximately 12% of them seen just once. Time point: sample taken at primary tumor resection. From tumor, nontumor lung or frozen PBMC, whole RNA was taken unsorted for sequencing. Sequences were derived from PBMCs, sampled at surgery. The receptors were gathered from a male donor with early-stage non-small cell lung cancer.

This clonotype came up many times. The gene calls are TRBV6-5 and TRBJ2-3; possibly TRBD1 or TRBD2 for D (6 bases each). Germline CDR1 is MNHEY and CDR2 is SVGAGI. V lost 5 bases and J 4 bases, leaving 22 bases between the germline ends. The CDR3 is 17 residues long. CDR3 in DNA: TGTGCCAGCAGTCCACAGGGATTTGCGGGATTGCCAGATACGCAGTATTTT. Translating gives CASSPQGFAGLPDTQYF.

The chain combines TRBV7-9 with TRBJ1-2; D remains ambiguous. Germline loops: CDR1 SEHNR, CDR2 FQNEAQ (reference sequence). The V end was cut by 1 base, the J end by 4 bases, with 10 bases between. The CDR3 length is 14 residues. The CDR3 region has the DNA TGTGCCAGCAGCTTAGGCCCGGATCGCTATGGCTACACCTTC. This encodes CASSLGPDRYGYTF.

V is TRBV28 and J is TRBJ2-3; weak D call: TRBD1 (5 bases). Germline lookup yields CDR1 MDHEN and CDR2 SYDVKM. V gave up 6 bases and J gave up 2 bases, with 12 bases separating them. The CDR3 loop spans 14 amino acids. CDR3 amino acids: CASRPDTNTDTQYF. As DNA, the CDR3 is TGTGCCAGCAGACCGGACACGAACACAGATACGCAGTATTTT.

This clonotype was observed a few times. The CDR3 reads CASTPGGGAYNEQFF. As DNA, the CDR3 is TGTGCCAGCACCCCGGGAGGGGGCGCCTACAATGAGCAGTTCTTC. V gene TRBV6-5 combines with J gene TRBJ2-1, with a weak D call TRBD2 (8 bases). Deletions cut 7 bases from V and 2 bases from J, with 15 bases between. The germline CDR1 and CDR2 sequences are MNHEY and SVGAGI. This CDR3 has 15 amino acids.

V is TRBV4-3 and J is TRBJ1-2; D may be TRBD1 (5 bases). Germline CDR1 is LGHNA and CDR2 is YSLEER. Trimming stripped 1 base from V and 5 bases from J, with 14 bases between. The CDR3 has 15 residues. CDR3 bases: TGCGCCAGCAGCCAAGCGCACGGGACGGAGTATGGCTACACCTTC. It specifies CASSQAHGTEYGYTF.

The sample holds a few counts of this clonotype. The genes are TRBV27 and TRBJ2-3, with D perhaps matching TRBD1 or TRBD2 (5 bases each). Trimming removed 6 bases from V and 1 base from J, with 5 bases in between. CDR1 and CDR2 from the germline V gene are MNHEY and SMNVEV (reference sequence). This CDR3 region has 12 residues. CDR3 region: CASRGGTDTQYF. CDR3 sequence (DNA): TGTGCCAGCAGGGGGGGCACAGATACGCAGTATTTT.

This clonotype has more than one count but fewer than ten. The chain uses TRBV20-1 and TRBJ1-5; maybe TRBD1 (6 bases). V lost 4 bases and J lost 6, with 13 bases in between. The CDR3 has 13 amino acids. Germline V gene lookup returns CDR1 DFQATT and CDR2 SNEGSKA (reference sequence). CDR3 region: CSATGRGSQPQHF. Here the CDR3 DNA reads TGCAGTGCTACCGGCAGGGGAAGTCAGCCCCAGCATTTT.

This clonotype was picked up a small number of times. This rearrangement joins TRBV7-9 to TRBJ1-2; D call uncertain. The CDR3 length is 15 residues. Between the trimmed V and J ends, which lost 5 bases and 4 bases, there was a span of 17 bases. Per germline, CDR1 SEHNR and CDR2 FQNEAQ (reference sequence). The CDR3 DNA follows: TGTGCCAGCAGCGGACCGGCACCGGATGGCTATGGCTACACCTTC. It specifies CASSGPAPDGYGYTF. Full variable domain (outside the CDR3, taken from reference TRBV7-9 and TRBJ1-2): DTGVSQNPRHKITKRGQNVTFRCDPISEHNRLYWYRQTLGQGPEFLTYFQNEAQLEKSRLLSDRFSAERPKGSFSTLEIQRTEQGDSAMYLCASSGPAPDGYGYTFGSGTRLTVV.

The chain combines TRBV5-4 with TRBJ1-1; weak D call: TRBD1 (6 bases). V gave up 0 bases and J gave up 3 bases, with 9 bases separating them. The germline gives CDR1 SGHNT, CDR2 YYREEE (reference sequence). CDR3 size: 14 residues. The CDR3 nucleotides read TGTGCCAGCAGCTTGGAGGCAGGGGACACTGAAGCTTTCTTT. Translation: CASSLEAGDTEAFF.

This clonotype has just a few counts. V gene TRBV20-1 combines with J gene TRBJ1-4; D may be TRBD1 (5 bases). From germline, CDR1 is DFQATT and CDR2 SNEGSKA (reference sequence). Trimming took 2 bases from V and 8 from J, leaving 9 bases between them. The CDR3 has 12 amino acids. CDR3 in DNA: TGCAGTGCTAGAAGGGACGGAGAAAAACTGTTTTTT. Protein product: CSARRDGEKLFF.

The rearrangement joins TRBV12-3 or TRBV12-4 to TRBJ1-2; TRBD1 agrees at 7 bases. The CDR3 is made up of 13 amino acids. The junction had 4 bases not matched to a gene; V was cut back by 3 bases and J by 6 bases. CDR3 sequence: CASSFLTGNGYTF. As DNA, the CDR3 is TGTGCCAGCAGTTTCTTGACAGGGAATGGCTACACCTTC.

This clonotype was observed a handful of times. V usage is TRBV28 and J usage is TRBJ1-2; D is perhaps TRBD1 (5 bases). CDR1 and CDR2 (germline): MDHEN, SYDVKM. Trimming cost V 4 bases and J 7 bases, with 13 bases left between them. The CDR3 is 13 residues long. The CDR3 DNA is TGTGCCAGCAGTTCGGGGGAAGGGATTGGCTACACCTTC. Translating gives CASSSGEGIGYTF.

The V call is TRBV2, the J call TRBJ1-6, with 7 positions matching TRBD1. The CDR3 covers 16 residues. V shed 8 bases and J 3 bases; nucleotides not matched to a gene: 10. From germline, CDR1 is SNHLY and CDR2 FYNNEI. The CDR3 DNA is TGTGCCAGCGAACTCGACAGGGCCCGCTATAATTCACCCCTCCACTTT. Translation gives CASELDRARYNSPLHF.

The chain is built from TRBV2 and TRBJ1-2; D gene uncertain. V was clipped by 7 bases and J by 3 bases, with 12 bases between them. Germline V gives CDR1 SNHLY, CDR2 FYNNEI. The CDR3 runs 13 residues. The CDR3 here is CASTEGSDYGYTF. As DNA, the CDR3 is TGTGCCAGCACCGAAGGGTCGGACTATGGCTACACCTTC.

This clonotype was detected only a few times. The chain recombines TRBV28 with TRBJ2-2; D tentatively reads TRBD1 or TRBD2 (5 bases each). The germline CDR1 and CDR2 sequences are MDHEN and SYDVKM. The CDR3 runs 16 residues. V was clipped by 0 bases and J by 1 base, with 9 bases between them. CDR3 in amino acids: CASSLWGTENTGELFF. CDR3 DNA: TGTGCCAGCAGTTTATGGGGGACGGAGAACACCGGGGAGCTGTTTTTT.

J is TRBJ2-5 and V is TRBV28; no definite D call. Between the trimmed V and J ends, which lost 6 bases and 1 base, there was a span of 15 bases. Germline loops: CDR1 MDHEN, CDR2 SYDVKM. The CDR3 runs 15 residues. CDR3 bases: TGTGCCAGCAGACTTAGAGTAACCTCCCAAGAGACCCAGTACTTC. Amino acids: CASRLRVTSQETQYF.

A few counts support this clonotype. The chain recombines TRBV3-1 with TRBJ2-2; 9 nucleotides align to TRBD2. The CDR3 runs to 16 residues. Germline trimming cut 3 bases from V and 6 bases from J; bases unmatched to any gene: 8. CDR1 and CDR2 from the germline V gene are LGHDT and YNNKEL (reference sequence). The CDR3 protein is CASSQRDSGSSGELFF. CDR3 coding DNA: TGTGCCAGCAGCCAGAGGGATAGCGGGAGTTCCGGGGAGCTGTTTTTT. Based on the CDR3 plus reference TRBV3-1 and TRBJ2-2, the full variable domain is DTAVSQTPKYLVTQMGNDKSIKCEQNLGHDTMYWYKQDSKKFLKIMFSYNNKELIINETVPNRFSPKSPDKAHLNLHINSLELGDSAVYFCASSQRDSGSSGELFFGEGSRLTVL.

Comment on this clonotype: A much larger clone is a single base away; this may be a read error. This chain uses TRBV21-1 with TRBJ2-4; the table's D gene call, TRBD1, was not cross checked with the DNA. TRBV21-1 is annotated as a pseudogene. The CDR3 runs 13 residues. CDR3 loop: CPSSRDKKNIQYF. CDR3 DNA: TGTCCCAGCAGCAGGGACAAGAAAAACATTCAGTACTTC.

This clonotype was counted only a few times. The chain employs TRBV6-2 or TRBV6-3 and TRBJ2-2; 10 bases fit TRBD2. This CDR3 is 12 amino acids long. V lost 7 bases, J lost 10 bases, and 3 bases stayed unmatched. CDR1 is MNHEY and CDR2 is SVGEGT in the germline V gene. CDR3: CASTGTSAELFF. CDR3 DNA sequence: TGTGCCAGCACGGGGACTAGCGCGGAGCTGTTTTTT.

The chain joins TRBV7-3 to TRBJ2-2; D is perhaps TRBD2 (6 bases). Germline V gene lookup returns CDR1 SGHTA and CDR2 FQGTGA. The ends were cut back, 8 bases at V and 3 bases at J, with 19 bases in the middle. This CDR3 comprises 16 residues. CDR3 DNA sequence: TGTGCCAGCGCACGGTCGGCGGGACGAGACACCGGGGAGCTGTTTTTT. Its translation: CASARSAGRDTGELFF.

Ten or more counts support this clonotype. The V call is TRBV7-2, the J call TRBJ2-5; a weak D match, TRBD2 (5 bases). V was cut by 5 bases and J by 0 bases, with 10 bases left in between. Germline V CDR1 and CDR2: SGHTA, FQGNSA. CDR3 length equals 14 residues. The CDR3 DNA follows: TGTGCCAGCAGCCCGGACTTGCACCAAGAGACCCAGTACTTC. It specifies CASSPDLHQETQYF.

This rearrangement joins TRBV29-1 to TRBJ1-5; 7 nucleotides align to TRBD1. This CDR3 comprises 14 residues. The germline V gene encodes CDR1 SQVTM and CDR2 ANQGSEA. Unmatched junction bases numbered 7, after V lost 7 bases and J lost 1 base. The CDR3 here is CSASTGRSNQPQHF. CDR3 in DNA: TGCAGCGCTTCGACAGGGAGGAGCAATCAGCCCCAGCATTTT.

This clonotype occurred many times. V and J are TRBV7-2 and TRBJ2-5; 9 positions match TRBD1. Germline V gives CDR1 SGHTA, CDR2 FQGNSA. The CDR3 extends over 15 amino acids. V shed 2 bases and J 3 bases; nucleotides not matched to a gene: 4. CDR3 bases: TGTGCCAGCAGCTTAAGGACAGGGGTCGAAGAGACCCAGTACTTC. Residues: CASSLRTGVEETQYF.

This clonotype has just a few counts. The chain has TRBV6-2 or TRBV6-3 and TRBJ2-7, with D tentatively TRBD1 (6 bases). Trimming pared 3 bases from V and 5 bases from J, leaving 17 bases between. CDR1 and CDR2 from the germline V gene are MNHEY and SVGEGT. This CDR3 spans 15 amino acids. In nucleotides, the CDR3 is TGTGCCAGCAGTTATAGAGGACAGACAGACGACGAGCAGTACTTC. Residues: CASSYRGQTDDEQYF.

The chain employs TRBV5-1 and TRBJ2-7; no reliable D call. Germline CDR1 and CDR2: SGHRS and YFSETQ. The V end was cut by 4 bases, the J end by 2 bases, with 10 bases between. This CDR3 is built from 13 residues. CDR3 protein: CASSVDRAYEQYF. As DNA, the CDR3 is TGCGCCAGCAGCGTTGACCGGGCCTACGAGCAGTACTTC.

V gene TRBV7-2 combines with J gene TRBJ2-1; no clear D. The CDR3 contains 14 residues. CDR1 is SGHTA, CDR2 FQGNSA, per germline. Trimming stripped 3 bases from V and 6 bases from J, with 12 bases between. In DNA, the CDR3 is TGTGCCAGCAGCTTGGACCACCTCCTCAATGAGCAGTTCTTC. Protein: CASSLDHLLNEQFF.

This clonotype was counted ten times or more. CDR3 coding DNA: TGTGCCAGCAGTCCCGGGCTAGCCCGTTACAATGAGCAGTTCTTC. It specifies CASSPGLARYNEQFF. The chain links TRBV12-3 or TRBV12-4 to TRBJ2-1; perhaps TRBD2 as D (5 bases). CDR3 length: 15 residues. Trimming stripped 5 bases from V and 4 bases from J, with 15 bases between.

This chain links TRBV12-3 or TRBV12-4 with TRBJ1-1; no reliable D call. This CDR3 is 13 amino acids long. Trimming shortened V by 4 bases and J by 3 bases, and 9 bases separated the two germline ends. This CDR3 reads CASSSNSYTEAFF. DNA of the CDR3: TGTGCCAGCAGTTCGAACAGTTACACTGAAGCTTTCTTT.

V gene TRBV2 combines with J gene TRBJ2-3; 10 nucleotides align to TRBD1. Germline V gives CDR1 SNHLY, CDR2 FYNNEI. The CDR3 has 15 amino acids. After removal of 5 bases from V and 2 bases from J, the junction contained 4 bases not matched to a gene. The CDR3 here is CASSFDRGPTDTQYF. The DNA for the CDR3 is TGTGCCAGCAGTTTCGACAGGGGGCCCACAGATACGCAGTATTTT.

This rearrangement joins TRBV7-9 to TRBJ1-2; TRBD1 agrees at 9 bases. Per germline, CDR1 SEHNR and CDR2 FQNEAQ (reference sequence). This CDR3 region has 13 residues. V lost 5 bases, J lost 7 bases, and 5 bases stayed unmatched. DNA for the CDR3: TGTGCCAGCAGCCCGGGGACAGGGATTGGCTACACCTTC. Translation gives CASSPGTGIGYTF.